These 23 T cell receptor beta chains originate from one sample sequenced in a study of shared clonotypes between healthy human individuals. Positive CCR7 selection of CD45RO-negative cells yielded the naive CD8 cells, and terminally differentiated effector memory CD45RA+ cells were excluded. The data were produced by immunoSEQ multiplex PCR, yet TCRdb's version contains in-frame clones alone and is incomplete. The sample shows around 1,900,000 clones, around 93% of them seen only once. Material for sequencing was naive CD8+ T cells from PBMCs. Source of these receptors: a man between 18 and 35 years old in good health. Some clones in this sample may be carry-over from other donors' samples.

The table lists this clone with a count of one. V gene TRBV15 combines with J gene TRBJ2-3; 7 nucleotides match TRBD1. Germline V gives CDR1 LNHNV, CDR2 YYDKDF (reference sequence). V trimming: 8 bases; J trimming: 6 bases; junction bases outside the gene matches: 17. CDR3 length: 16 amino acids. The CDR3 coding sequence is TGTGCCACCGGGCAGGACAGGATCCTCTCCACGGATACGCAGTATTTT. This codes for CATGQDRILSTDTQYF. Variable domain in full (rest from reference TRBV15 and TRBJ2-3): DAMVIQNPRYQVTQFGKPVTLSCSQTLNHNVMYWYQQKSSQAPKLLFHYYDKDFNNEADTPDNFQSRRPNTSFCFLDIRSPGLGDTAMYLCATGQDRILSTDTQYFGPGTRLTVL.

The rearrangement uses TRBV25-1 and TRBJ2-1, with 7 bases fitting TRBD1. J lost 2 bases, V lost 1 base, and 2 bases had no gene match. The CDR3 is made up of 15 amino acids. Germline V gives CDR1 MGHDK, CDR2 SYGVNS. In DNA, the CDR3 is TGTGCCAGCAGTGAATCCCAGGGGGCCTACAATGAGCAGTTCTTC. Translating gives CASSESQGAYNEQFF.

This chain joins TRBV9 and TRBJ2-3, with D possibly being TRBD1 (5 bases). Germline V gene lookup returns CDR1 SGDLS and CDR2 YYNGEE. CDR3 length: 15 residues. V shed 0 bases and J shed 2 bases, with 10 bases lying between them. CDR3 nucleotide sequence: TGTGCCAGCAGCGTAGAGGGGCGGCCCACAGATACGCAGTATTTT. Its protein product is CASSVEGRPTDTQYF.

This chain connects TRBV28 to TRBJ2-3; tentatively, D is TRBD2 (5 bases). Trimming shortened V by 5 bases and J by 1 base, and 10 bases separated the two germline ends. This CDR3 is built from 14 residues. The germline V gene has CDR1 MDHEN and CDR2 SYDVKM. CDR3 residues: CASSPQRRTDTQYF. In DNA, the CDR3 is TGTGCCAGCAGTCCTCAGCGGCGCACAGATACGCAGTATTTT.

The rearrangement links TRBV7-9 to TRBJ2-3; 9 bases are shared with TRBD2. The V segment lost 3 bases and the J segment 1 base; nucleotides outside the gene matches: 5. The CDR3 runs to 16 residues. CDR1 is SEHNR, CDR2 FQNEAQ, per germline (reference sequence). The CDR3 spells CASSFSREGGTDTQYF. As DNA, the CDR3 is TGTGCCAGCAGCTTTTCGCGGGAGGGCGGCACAGATACGCAGTATTTT.

V and J are TRBV6-1 and TRBJ1-4, with D hard to call. This CDR3 has 15 amino acids. The V and J ends lost 6 bases and 0 bases respectively, with 11 bases between them. CDR1 is MNHNS and CDR2 is SASEGT in the germline V gene. In DNA, the CDR3 is TGTGCCAGCAGCGAATGGACGGCAACTAATGAAAAACTGTTTTTT. Its translation is CASSEWTATNEKLFF.

The chain employs TRBV6-5 and TRBJ2-7; unclear D gene. V was shortened by 1 base and J by 0 bases, with 10 bases between the two germline ends. CDR1 and CDR2 from the germline V gene are MNHEY and SVGAGI. The CDR3 is 15 amino acids. The CDR3 DNA sequence: TGTGCCAGCAGTTACTATGCTAGTCGCTCCTACGAGCAGTACTTC. Translation gives CASSYYASRSYEQYF.

The chain carries TRBV7-9 and TRBJ2-1, with TRBD2 matching 9 bases. The length of the CDR3 is 14 residues. The V gene end was trimmed by 7 bases and the J gene end by 7 bases; junction bases not matched to a gene: 8. Looked up from germline, CDR1 is SEHNR and CDR2 is FQNEAQ (reference sequence). CDR3 loop: CASTLAGPANEQFF. The CDR3 DNA is TGTGCCAGCACCCTAGCGGGACCGGCTAATGAGCAGTTCTTC.

This chain connects TRBV4-3 to TRBJ2-3; 11 bases fit TRBD2. This CDR3 has 16 residues. Trimming at V came to 0 bases and at J to 7 bases, leaving 6 bases not matched to a gene. Germline CDR1 and CDR2: LGHNA and YSLEER. CDR3 amino acids: CASSQDPASGRNTQYF. CDR3 coding DNA: TGCGCCAGCAGCCAAGATCCCGCTAGCGGGAGGAATACGCAGTATTTT.

The gene calls are TRBV4-1 and TRBJ2-1, with 12 bases aligning to TRBD2. The CDR3 runs to 16 residues. The junction had 7 bases not matched to a gene; V was cut back by 1 base and J by 9 bases. The germline gives CDR1 MGHRA, CDR2 YSYEKL. This chain's CDR3 is CASSQGASGREVEQFF. For the CDR3, the DNA is TGCGCCAGCAGCCAAGGGGCTAGCGGGAGGGAGGTTGAGCAGTTCTTC.

V usage is TRBV6-1 and J usage is TRBJ2-7; D not certain. Trimming removed 5 bases from V and 0 bases from J, with 11 bases in between. The CDR3 covers 14 residues. The germline CDR1 and CDR2 sequences are MNHNS and SASEGT. The CDR3 protein is CASSPAAASYEQYF. CDR3 coding DNA: TGTGCCAGCAGTCCGGCGGCCGCCTCCTACGAGCAGTACTTC.

This chain joins TRBV10-3 and TRBJ2-3, with 8 positions matching TRBD1. Germline V gene sequence: CDR1 ENHRY, CDR2 SYGVKD. V was pared by 5 bases and J by 4 bases, with 8 bases of the junction left unmatched. The CDR3 contains 15 residues. The CDR3 loop is CAISSKDRAPDTQYF. The CDR3 DNA reads as TGTGCCATCAGTAGTAAGGACAGGGCCCCAGATACGCAGTATTTT.

A word on this clone: This same CDR3 is encoded by further DNA sequences in the sample. The rearrangement links TRBV7-6 to TRBJ2-3; 11 nucleotides match TRBD2. This CDR3 contains 15 residues. Germline trimming cut 4 bases from V and 6 bases from J; bases unmatched to any gene: 6. In germline, CDR1 is SGHVS, CDR2 FNYEAQ. The CDR3 is CASSSTSGSADTQYF. As DNA, the CDR3 is TGTGCCAGCAGCTCCACTAGCGGGAGTGCGGATACGCAGTATTTT.

The chain couples TRBV10-3 to TRBJ2-7; D is perhaps TRBD1 (6 bases). Trimming pared 4 bases from V and 4 bases from J, leaving 20 bases between. The germline CDR1 and CDR2 sequences are ENHRY and SYGVKD. The CDR3 sequence is 16 residues long. The CDR3 bases are TGTGCCATCAGTGCCGGGACAACAGGGCCGGGGTACGAGCAGTACTTC. Its translation is CAISAGTTGPGYEQYF.

J is TRBJ2-7 and V is TRBV7-2, with D perhaps matching TRBD2 (5 bases). Looked up from germline, CDR1 is SGHTA and CDR2 is FQGNSA. Deletions cut 5 bases from V and 5 bases from J, with 19 bases between. This CDR3 comprises 15 residues. CDR3 nucleotides: TGTGCCAGCAGCCCCCTCGCGGGCAGGTTAGACGAGCAGTACTTC. Protein: CASSPLAGRLDEQYF.

The CDR3 region has the DNA TGTGCCAGCAGCTTAGCCTTTGACGTGCAGGGGAGACAAGAGACCCAGTACTTC. As protein: CASSLAFDVQGRQETQYF. The chain has TRBV7-9 and TRBJ2-5; D possibly corresponds to TRBD1 (6 bases). The CDR3 runs to 18 residues. The V gene lost 0 bases and the J gene lost 2 bases, with 19 bases spanning the gap. Germline assignment: CDR1 SEHNR and CDR2 FQNEAQ (reference sequence). The full variable domain, its missing parts supplied by reference TRBV7-9 and TRBJ2-5, is DTGVSQNPRHKITKRGQNVTFRCDPISEHNRLYWYRQTLGQGPEFLTYFQNEAQLEKSRLLSDRFSAERPKGSFSTLEIQRTEQGDSAMYLCASSLAFDVQGRQETQYFGPGTRLLVL.

The V call is TRBV15, the J call TRBJ2-7; TRBD1 or TRBD2 may be the D gene (5 bases each). Trimming stripped 5 bases from V and 2 bases from J, with 19 bases between. The germline V gene has CDR1 LNHNV and CDR2 YYDKDF (reference sequence). The CDR3 contains 16 residues. CDR3: CATSSSAGTGTYEQYF. The CDR3, as DNA: TGTGCCACCAGCTCTTCGGCCGGGACGGGTACCTACGAGCAGTACTTC.

This chain joins TRBV6-1 and TRBJ2-7; D unresolved. CDR3 size: 14 residues. Germline V gene sequence: CDR1 MNHNS, CDR2 SASEGT. With 0 bases removed from V and 3 bases from J, the gap between germline ends came to 9 bases. The CDR3 nucleotides are TGTGCCAGCAGTGAAGCCGTGAGGCTCTACGAGCAGTACTTC. Amino acids: CASSEAVRLYEQYF.

V is TRBV28 and J is TRBJ2-1, with 8 bases lining up with TRBD2. V shed 3 bases, J shed 3 bases, and the junction held 4 bases outside the gene matches. The length of the CDR3 is 15 residues. CDR1 MDHEN and CDR2 SYDVKM come from the germline V gene. The CDR3 DNA follows: TGTGCCAGCAGTTTGGGAGCGGGAGTCTACAATGAGCAGTTCTTC. This gives the protein CASSLGAGVYNEQFF. The full variable domain, in which reference TRBV28 and TRBJ2-1 provide the parts outside the CDR3, is DVKVTQSSRYLVKRTGEKVFLECVQDMDHENMFWYRQDPGLGLRLIYFSYDVKMKEKGDIPEGYSVSREKKERFSLILESASTNQTSMYLCASSLGAGVYNEQFFGPGTRLTVL.

Only one count was recorded for this clone. This rearrangement joins TRBV29-1 to TRBJ2-7, with a possible D match to TRBD1 (6 bases). This CDR3 contains 16 residues. Germline values: CDR1 SQVTM, CDR2 ANQGSEA. The V end was cut by 1 base, the J end by 1 base, with 17 bases between. The CDR3, as DNA: TGCAGCGTTGAAGCACTACAGGGAGATAGGTCCTACGAGCAGTACTTC. Its protein product is CSVEALQGDRSYEQYF.

The chain uses TRBV28 and TRBJ2-7; a weak D match, TRBD1 (5 bases). Germline CDR1 MDHEN, CDR2 SYDVKM. V lost 4 bases to trimming and J lost 2 bases, with 9 bases between them. This CDR3 comprises 13 residues. The CDR3 loop reads CASSSLGPYEQYF. CDR3 in DNA: TGTGCCAGCAGTTCCCTGGGGCCCTACGAGCAGTACTTC.

The CDR3 protein is CASSPGRTDTQYF. CDR3 sequence (DNA): TGTGCCAGCAGCCCGGGACGCACAGATACGCAGTATTTT. This chain links TRBV14 with TRBJ2-3; D is tentatively TRBD1 or TRBD2 (5 bases each). The CDR3 covers 13 residues. Germline V gene sequence: CDR1 SGHDN, CDR2 FVKESK. V was shortened by 4 bases and J by 1 base, with 6 bases between the two germline ends.

This chain joins TRBV9 and TRBJ2-5; D perhaps matches TRBD2 (6 bases). Germline V gene lookup returns CDR1 SGDLS and CDR2 YYNGEE. Trimming removed 4 bases from V and 5 bases from J, with 24 bases in between. The CDR3 is 17 residues long. The CDR3 nucleotides read TGTGCCAGCAGCCCCGGGACCCTGGTGGGGAGGACGGAGACCCAGTACTTC. Its translation is CASSPGTLVGRTETQYF.